These T cell receptor beta chains were read from a single sample in a study of blood T cell repertoires in COVID-19. TCRdb's copy holds only in-frame clones and misses some; the assay was immunoSEQ multiplex PCR. The data hold some 230,000 clones, with 80% to 90% observed a single time. The sequenced material came from peripheral blood. These receptors came from a man aged 35 to 55 with acute or convalescent COVID-19. The CDR3 runs from the conserved cysteine through the conserved F or W. D genes are given only for firm matches. Clone size, where shown, is once, few, many, or a class for clones that have expanded.

TRBD1 TRBJ2-6 TRBV27 NA CASSFYRGSGANVLTF TGTGCCAGCAGTTTTTACAGGGGGTCTGGGGCCAACGTCCTGACTTTC
NA TRBJ1-2 TRBV7-2 NA CASSSLGGPYGYTF TGTGCCAGCAGCTCCCTGGGGGGACCGTATGGCTACACCTTC
NA TRBJ1-4 TRBV27 once CASSLGGANEKLFF TGTGCCAGCAGTTTGGGGGGGGCTAATGAAAAACTGTTTTTT
TRBD1 TRBJ2-3 TRBV19 NA CASRDRGTDTQYF TGTGCCAGCCGGGACAGGGGAACAGATACGCAGTATTTT
NA TRBJ1-5 TRBV15 NA CATSGRWTVSNQPQHF TGTGCCACCAGCGGAAGATGGACAGTTAGCAATCAGCCCCAGCATTTT
NA TRBJ2-5 TRBV5-5 NA CASRRTAQETQYF TGTGCCAGCAGGAGGACAGCCCAAGAGACCCAGTACTTC
TRBD1 TRBJ2-2 TRBV5-6 once CASSVDRGLRPKPGELFF TGTGCCAGCAGCGTGGACAGGGGGCTACGTCCCAAACCCGGGGAGCTGTTTTTT
TRBD2 TRBJ2-3 TRBV28 NA CASSPASGGSRGTQYF TGTGCCAGCTCCCCGGCTAGCGGGGGGTCCAGGGGGACGCAGTATTTT
TRBD1 TRBJ2-6 TRBV18 once CASSQRDRGPSGANVLTF TGTGCCAGCTCACAAAGGGACAGGGGGCCTTCGGGGGCCAACGTCCTGACTTTC
TRBD1 TRBJ1-4 TRBV28 NA CASSSTGVNEKLFF TGTGCCAGCAGTTCGACAGGGGTCAATGAAAAACTGTTTTTT
NA TRBJ1-1 TRBV6-5 NA CASSHESLEATEAFF TGTGCCAGCAGTCACGAAAGTCTGGAGGCCACTGAAGCTTTCTTT
NA TRBJ1-3 TRBV5-4 NA CASSAGTDTIYF TGTGCCAGCAGCGCGGGAACGGACACCATATATTTT
TRBD1 TRBJ1-1 TRBV30 NA CAWSPSDRGHTEAFF TGTGCCTGGAGTCCATCGGACAGGGGGCACACTGAAGCTTTCTTT
TRBD1 TRBJ1-1 TRBV10-1 NA CASSPDRVDTEAFF TGCGCCAGCAGCCCTGACAGGGTTGACACTGAAGCTTTCTTT
TRBD2 TRBJ2-3 TRBV4-1 NA CASSQEYGGAGATQYF TGCGCCAGCAGCCAGGAGTACGGGGGGGCGGGGGCTACGCAGTATTTT
TRBD1 TRBJ1-2 TRBV3-1/TRBV3-2 NA CASSPGQGDYGYTF TGTGCCAGCAGCCCCGGACAGGGGGACTATGGCTACACCTTC
NA TRBJ2-5 TRBV19 once CASSDMRQHIETQYF TGTGCCAGTAGTGACATGCGACAACACATAGAGACCCAGTACTTC
NA TRBJ2-4 TRBV5-1 NA CASSLDPGAKNIQYF TGCGCCAGCAGCTTGGATCCGGGGGCCAAAAACATTCAGTACTTC
TRBD1 TRBJ2-1 TRBV5-8 NA CASSLGAGTGENEQFF TGTGCCAGCAGCTTGGGAGCCGGGACAGGGGAGAATGAGCAGTTCTTC
NA TRBJ1-6 TRBV6-1 NA CASSEAYTYNSPLHF TGTGCCAGCAGTGAAGCTTACACGTATAATTCACCCCTCCACTTT
TRBD2 TRBJ2-3 TRBV30 NA CAWSDRRGGTDTQYF TGTGCCTGGAGTGATCGGCGGGGGGGCACAGATACGCAGTATTTT
NA TRBJ2-7 TRBV3-1/TRBV3-2 NA CASSWAGTASSYEQYF TGTGCCAGCAGCTGGGCCGGGACTGCGAGCTCCTACGAGCAGTACTTC
NA TRBJ1-1 TRBV28 NA CASSSTGNTEAFF TGTGCCAGCAGTTCCACAGGGAACACTGAAGCTTTCTTT
TRBD1 TRBJ2-7 TRBV18 NA CASSSDRAPYEQYF TGTGCCAGCTCATCCGACAGGGCCCCCTACGAGCAGTACTTC
TRBD1 TRBJ1-2 TRBV30 NA CAWSVLKAGTETHGYTF TGTGCCTGGAGTGTATTAAAGGCCGGGACAGAGACTCATGGCTACACCTTC
NA TRBJ1-5 TRBV28 few CASSSFNRVRQPQHF TGTGCCAGCAGTTCTTTTAACAGGGTCCGCCAGCCCCAGCATTTT
TRBD1 TRBJ2-3 TRBV11-2 NA CASSLIVTGGTDTQYF TGTGCCAGCAGCTTAATCGTAACAGGGGGCACAGATACGCAGTATTTT
NA TRBJ1-6 TRBV30 NA CAWAPDSNSPLHF TGTGCCTGGGCCCCGGACAGCAATTCACCCCTCCACTTT
NA TRBJ1-6 TRBV6-5 once CASIPQAINSPLHF TGTGCCAGCATCCCACAGGCCATTAATTCACCCCTCCACTTT
NA TRBJ2-1 TRBV18 NA CASSPPAPGGNEQFF TGTGCCAGCTCACCACCCGCCCCAGGAGGGAATGAGCAGTTCTTC
NA TRBJ1-5 TRBV28 NA CASSLAGSRQPQHF TGTGCCAGCAGTCTGGCGGGGAGTAGGCAGCCCCAGCATTTT
TRBD1 TRBJ1-1 TRBV19 NA CASLGQGAIITEAFF TGTGCCAGTCTTGGACAGGGGGCTATTATCACTGAAGCTTTCTTT
NA TRBJ2-4 TRBV6-7 NA CASSYARRGMWAKNIQYF TGTGCCAGCAGTTACGCCCGAAGGGGGATGTGGGCCAAAAACATTCAGTACTTC
NA TRBJ2-5 TRBV28 NA CASSLSRQYQETQYF TGTGCCAGCAGTTTAAGCAGGCAGTACCAAGAGACCCAGTACTTC
NA TRBJ2-2 TRBV19 NA CASIQGWTGELFF TGTGCCAGCATACAGGGATGGACCGGGGAGCTGTTTTTT
NA TRBJ1-1 TRBV18 NA CASSPIRLGGANTEAFF TGTGCCAGCTCACCAATTAGGTTAGGGGGAGCGAACACTGAAGCTTTCTTT
NA TRBJ1-2 TRBV14 NA CASSQDFGNYGYTF TGTGCCAGCAGCCAAGACTTCGGGAACTATGGCTACACCTTC
TRBD1 TRBJ1-6 TRBV6-6 NA CASSRTPDRGNNSPLHF TGTGCCAGCAGTCGAACCCCGGACAGGGGCAATAATTCACCCCTCCACTTT
NA TRBJ2-3 TRBV29-1 NA CSVFGGGQDTQYF TGCAGCGTTTTTGGAGGGGGCCAAGATACGCAGTATTTT
TRBD1 TRBJ1-2 TRBV3-1/TRBV3-2 NA CASSPDRVRVGGYTF TGTGCCAGCAGCCCTGACAGGGTCCGAGTGGGTGGCTACACCTTC
NA TRBJ1-5 TRBV7-8 NA CASSSNNQPQHF TGTGCCAGCAGCTCAAACAATCAGCCCCAGCATTTT
NA TRBJ1-1 TRBV6-4 NA CASSIEMNTEAFF TGTGCCAGCAGCATAGAGATGAACACTGAAGCTTTCTTT
NA TRBJ2-5 TRBV18 NA CASSPRTQETQYF TGTGCCAGCTCACCACGTACTCAAGAGACCCAGTACTTC
NA TRBJ2-7 TRBV7-9 NA CASSSGAMNLYEQYF TGTGCCAGCAGCTCAGGGGCAATGAACCTCTACGAGCAGTACTTC
TRBD1 TRBJ1-5 TRBV2 few CASGKRQGMNNQPQHF TGTGCCAGCGGGAAAAGACAGGGAATGAACAATCAGCCCCAGCATTTT
TRBD1 TRBJ1-2 TRBV6-5 NA CASNGQAIKGYTF TGTGCCAGCAATGGACAGGCGATAAAAGGCTACACCTTC
NA TRBJ1-1 TRBV29-1 NA CSVFLGGSHEAFF TGCAGCGTTTTTCTGGGAGGTAGTCATGAAGCTTTCTTT
NA TRBJ1-2 TRBV5-1 NA CASSLGSGSGGYTF TGCGCCAGCAGCTTGGGGTCGGGTTCGGGGGGCTACACCTTC
TRBD2 TRBJ2-5 TRBV19 NA CASSIGLASPRTQYF TGTGCCAGTAGTATAGGACTAGCATCTCCCAGGACCCAGTACTTC
TRBD2 TRBJ2-1 TRBV11-2 NA CASSYTSGTYNEQFF TGTGCCAGCAGCTACACTAGCGGGACCTACAATGAGCAGTTCTTC